The 12 T cell receptor beta chains below all came from one sample that was sequenced in a study of blood T cell repertoires in COVID-19. Libraries were prepared by immunoSEQ multiplex PCR; TCRdb keeps only in-frame clonotypes and omits some of them. The sample records roughly 75,000 clones, roughly 89% being singletons. Specimen: peripheral blood. These receptors were obtained from a man aged 55 to 70 with acute or convalescent COVID-19.

The chain links TRBV3-1 (or the pseudogene TRBV3-2) to TRBJ1-2; D may be TRBD1 (6 bases). The CDR3 is 15 amino acids. V shed 2 bases and J shed 1 base, with 11 bases lying between them. Per the germline V gene, CDR1 is LGHDT and CDR2 is YNNKEL (reference sequence). In nucleotides, the CDR3 is TGTGCCAGCAGCCAACCGGGACACCATAACTATGGCTACACCTTC. Its translation: CASSQPGHHNYGYTF.

The rearrangement links TRBV5-4 to TRBJ2-2; the match to TRBD1 covers 7 bases. J was trimmed by 3 bases and V by 0 bases; bases with no gene match: 11. CDR3 length: 18 residues. Germline V gene sequence: CDR1 SGHNT, CDR2 YYREEE (reference sequence). The CDR3 here is CASSLAPSRGRYTGELFF. For the CDR3, the DNA is TGTGCCAGCAGCTTGGCCCCGTCTAGGGGGCGTTACACCGGGGAGCTGTTTTTT.

V gene TRBV10-1 combines with J gene TRBJ2-3; 9 bases are a match to TRBD1. Germline V gene lookup returns CDR1 WNHNN and CDR2 SYGVQD (reference sequence). The CDR3 is 14 residues long. V was clipped by 6 bases and J by 4 bases; unmatched bases: 5. This CDR3 is CASRDTGGADTQYF. In DNA form, the CDR3 reads TGCGCCAGCAGGGATACAGGGGGCGCAGATACGCAGTATTTT.

The count of this clone is one. CDR3 nucleotides: TGTGCCAGCAGCTTGGTGACAGGGGCCACCTACGAGCAGTACTTC. It yields the protein CASSLVTGATYEQYF. The chain employs TRBV5-6 and TRBJ2-7, with 8 bases aligning to TRBD1. This CDR3 contains 15 residues. J was trimmed by 2 bases and V by 0 bases; bases with no gene match: 4. Germline assignment: CDR1 SGHDT and CDR2 YYEEEE.

This clone was counted only a few times. The chain joins TRBV5-1 to TRBJ2-7; 10 nucleotides agree with TRBD2. V shed 3 bases, J shed 5 bases, and the junction held 14 bases outside the gene matches. The CDR3 totals 17 residues. Germline V gene lookup returns CDR1 SGHRS and CDR2 YFSETQ. CDR3 sequence (DNA): TGCGCCAGCAGCTCAGCGGGAGGGTATAATGGTGGCGACGAGCAGTACTTC. Translated: CASSSAGGYNGGDEQYF. The full variable domain, its missing parts supplied by reference TRBV5-1 and TRBJ2-7, is KAGVTQTPRYLIKTRGQQVTLSCSPISGHRSVSWYQQTPGQGLQFLFEYFSETQRNKGNFPGRFSGRQFSNSRSEMNVSTLELGDSALYLCASSSAGGYNGGDEQYFGPGTRLTVT.

This chain joins TRBV6-6 and TRBJ1-4; D might be TRBD1 (6 bases). Germline values: CDR1 MNHNY, CDR2 SVGAGI (reference sequence). The V and J ends lost 6 bases and 0 bases respectively, with 14 bases between them. The CDR3 is made up of 16 amino acids. The CDR3 DNA reads TGTGCCAGCAGCCTGGACCGACAGGCAACTAATGAAAAACTGTTTTTT. This gives the protein CASSLDRQATNEKLFF.

This chain uses TRBV10-3 with TRBJ2-7; 8 bases match TRBD1. V was clipped by 10 bases and J by 2 bases; unmatched bases: 10. The CDR3 runs to 14 residues. In germline, CDR1 is ENHRY, CDR2 SYGVKD. The CDR3 is CATNRGQETYEQYF. The CDR3 bases are TGTGCCACAAATCGGGGACAGGAGACCTACGAGCAGTACTTC.

This sequence joins TRBV29-1 and TRBJ2-3, with a possible D match to TRBD1 (5 bases). Trimming removed 7 bases at V and 2 bases at J, with 16 bases between. Germline assignment: CDR1 SQVTM and CDR2 ANQGSEA. The CDR3 is made up of 14 amino acids. CDR3 DNA: TGCAGCGGTGGGGCCGGTCCCAACACAGATACGCAGTATTTT. Its translation is CSGGAGPNTDTQYF.

The chain has TRBV7-6 and TRBJ2-3, with 11 positions matching TRBD1. The germline gives CDR1 SGHVS, CDR2 FNYEAQ. This CDR3 has 15 amino acids. Germline trimming cut 3 bases from V and 8 bases from J; bases unmatched to any gene: 7. DNA for the CDR3: TGTGCCAGCAGCTTGGGGGGGACAGGGGGTGCTACGCAGTATTTT. Protein product: CASSLGGTGGATQYF.

Only a few counts were recorded for this clone. The chain uses TRBV29-1 and TRBJ1-3; 7 nucleotides match TRBD1. Germline-derived CDR1 and CDR2 are SQVTM and ANQGSEA. The CDR3 has 15 amino acids. After removal of 5 bases from V and 4 bases from J, the junction contained 11 bases not matched to a gene. CDR3: CSVNTGTEGGNTIYF. In nucleotides, the CDR3 is TGCAGCGTTAATACGGGGACAGAAGGAGGAAACACCATATATTTT.

This chain connects TRBV28 to TRBJ2-7, with 7 bases that match TRBD1. Germline CDR1 and CDR2: MDHEN and SYDVKM. With V trimmed by 7 bases and J by 3 bases, 3 bases remained unmatched. This CDR3 is 12 amino acids long. The CDR3 protein is CASNWDSYEQYF. The CDR3 DNA reads as TGTGCCAGCAACTGGGACAGCTACGAGCAGTACTTC.

This chain uses TRBV7-9 with TRBJ1-1, with D possibly being TRBD1 (5 bases). The CDR3 runs 15 residues. V was clipped by 0 bases and J by 1 base, with 9 bases between them. Looked up from germline, CDR1 is SEHNR and CDR2 is FQNEAQ (reference sequence). CDR3: CASSLAGRENTEAFF. DNA for the CDR3: TGTGCCAGCAGCTTAGCAGGCAGGGAGAACACTGAAGCTTTCTTT.